The present T cell receptor beta chain was sequenced within a study of post-analysis software for immune sequencing data. In the case of this clonotype: Antigen: not known.

Libraries were made from TCR beta cDNA, and they carried unique molecular identifiers. The source material, 1 to 10 million T cells, gave rise to roughly 500,000 cDNA molecules. MiXCR, run by TCRdb on the PCR reads, gives a single entry per CDR3 protein. The table has roughly 580,000 distinct CDR3 sequences, around 44% seen once. Study-wide findings and caveats: Compared with controls, patients had more of about 5 TRBV segments, including TRBV5-6, TRBV5-1 and TRBV20-1. People with multiple sclerosis had a significantly lower normalized Chao1 diversity than controls did.

Germline loops: CDR1 ENHRY, CDR2 SYGVKD. CDR3 length: 18 residues. After removal of 0 bases from V and 8 bases from J, the junction contained 9 bases not matched to a gene. The chain recombines TRBV10-3 with TRBJ2-1, with 14 bases that match TRBD2. The sequenced sample was blood. This clonotype was sampled from a girl aged 10 to 17 with multiple sclerosis. As DNA, the CDR3 is TGTGCCATCAGTGAGTCTCCGGGGACTAGCGGGAGCATGGATGAGCAGTTCTTC. It translates to CAISESPGTSGSMDEQFF.